These 8 T cell receptor beta chains were all obtained from the same sample, sequenced in a study of T cells in women clearing cervical HPV infection. Generated by immunoSEQ multiplex PCR, the TCRdb table keeps only in-frame clones and is missing some. This sample contains under 40,000 clones. Specimen: blood buffy coat. The source is a woman between 18 and 69 years old with a cervical HPV16 infection that either progressed to CIN3+ or cleared (not recorded which).

About this clone itself: The CDR3 extends 3 residues past the end of the read, so its final part is completed from the germline J gene. J is TRBJ2-7 and V is TRBV7-6; 13 nucleotides line up with TRBD2. Losses at the gene ends were 5 bases for V and 2 bases for J; bases not matched to a gene: 3. Per germline, CDR1 SGHVS and CDR2 FNYEAQ. This CDR3 comprises 15 residues. CDR3 DNA, as far as it was read: TGTGCCAGCAGCGAAACTAGCGGGGGGGCCTACGAG. It encodes CASSETSGGAYE. The whole CDR3 sequence is CASSETSGGAYEQYF. Full variable domain (outside the CDR3, taken from reference TRBV7-6 and TRBJ2-7): GAGVSQSPRYKVTKRGQDVALRCDPISGHVSLYWYRQALGQGPEFLTYFNYEAQQDKSGLPNDRFSAERPEGSISTLTIQRTEQRDSAMYRCASSETSGGAYEQYFGPGTRLTVT.

As to this clone: The CDR3 end lies 3 residues beyond the end of the read and is filled in from the germline J gene. This chain uses TRBV2 with TRBJ2-3; D possibly corresponds to TRBD1 (5 bases). V lost 6 bases to trimming and J lost 2 bases, with 9 bases between them. The CDR3 extends over 13 amino acids. Germline values: CDR1 SNHLY, CDR2 FYNNEI. The CDR3 sequence: CASSQGFTDTQYF. The part of the CDR3 DNA that was read is TGTGCCAGCAGCCAGGGTTTCACAGATACG.

Comments on this clone: The read falls 3 residues short of the CDR3 end, and the missing part is taken from the germline J gene. V usage is TRBV4-2 and J usage is TRBJ2-2, with TRBD2 matching 13 bases. CDR3 length equals 19 residues. With V trimmed by 4 bases and J by 2 bases, 10 bases remained unmatched. Germline CDR1 and CDR2: LGHNA and YNFKEQ. The CDR3 here is CASSPQTSGGTTNTGELFF. The CDR3 bases that were read are TGTGCCAGCAGCCCCCAGACTAGCGGGGGGACTACAAACACCGGGGAG.

The CDR3 region is CASSPIYLGANEKLFF. The CDR3 bases that were read are TGCGCCAGCAGCCCGATCTACCTAGGGGCTAATGAAAAG. V usage is TRBV5-1 and J usage is TRBJ2-2; D may be TRBD1 (5 bases). With the read ending 3 residues before the CDR3 end, the germline J gene is used to fill in that end. The germline V gene encodes CDR1 SGHRS and CDR2 YFSETQ. This CDR3 is 16 amino acids long.

Note on this clone: The CDR3 extends 3 residues past the end of the read, so its final part is completed from the germline J gene. The chain carries TRBV7-9 and TRBJ1-5, with D maybe TRBD1 (6 bases). The CDR3 is 9 amino acids. Germline V lookup: CDR1 SEHNR, CDR2 FQNEAQ (reference sequence). The sequenced CDR3 bases are TGTGCCGCGGGGGCTCCC. Its protein is CAAGAP. The entire CDR3 reads CAAGAPQHF.

The CDR3: CASSLASGSYNEQFF. The DNA read from the CDR3 is TGTGCCAGCAGTTTGGCTAGCGGGAGCTACAATGAG. The rearrangement uses TRBV6-4 and TRBJ2-1; TRBD2 aligns across 10 bases. The CDR3 end is not reached by the read, which stops 3 residues before it; the germline J gene fills it in. CDR1 is MRHNA, CDR2 SNTAGT, per germline. The CDR3 totals 15 residues. J was trimmed by 3 bases and V by 5 bases; bases with no gene match: 4.

With respect to this clone: The missing CDR3 end, 3 residues past where the read stops, is filled in from the germline J gene. The V and J genes are TRBV20-1 and TRBJ2-2; TRBD1 agrees at 8 bases. J lost 4 bases, V lost 6 bases, and 7 bases had no gene match. The CDR3 loop spans 14 amino acids. Germline V gene sequence: CDR1 DFQATT, CDR2 SNEGSKA (reference sequence). The CDR3 bases that were read are TGCAGTGCGCACAGGGGGGACGTCACCGGGGAG. Protein product: CSAHRGDVTGE. The complete CDR3 sequence is CSAHRGDVTGELFF.

In the case of this clone: The read falls 3 residues short of the CDR3 end, and the missing part is taken from the germline J gene. The rearrangement joins TRBV20-1 to TRBJ2-3; TRBD1 might be the D (5 bases). Germline CDR1 reads DFQATT; CDR2 reads SNEGSKA (reference sequence). The CDR3 runs 13 residues. The sequenced part of the CDR3 DNA is TGCAGTGCCCATCCCGACAGCAATCAGCCG. Its protein product is CSAHPDSNQP. In full, the CDR3 is CSAHPDSNQPQYF.